A single sample gave rise to the 25 T cell receptor beta chains below, sequenced in a study of vaccination and CD4 T cells after COVID-19. Treatment indicated: roughly 11-day PBMC culture with coronavirus spike peptide pools or control peptides (ViraFEST assay). Prior to the COVID-19 pandemic (2011-2018), the unexposed donor's CD4+ T cells were collected. No antigen has been identified for these receptors. Cultured CD4+ T cell DNA underwent sequencing with the Oncomine TCR Beta short-read assay. Genomic DNA was isolated from cultured CD4+ T cells. TCRdb reprocessed the PCR reads with MiXCR, giving one entry per CDR3 protein. Counted here are 10,000 or so distinct CDR3 sequences, roughly a third occurring once; the ten biggest clones make up 22%. Sequencing input: CD4+ T cells from blood, cultured in vitro. The origin of the receptors is a human donor in good health.

The gene calls are TRBV19 and TRBJ2-3; the match to TRBD2 covers 8 bases. V gave up 4 bases and J gave up 0 bases; unmatched junction bases: 0. This CDR3 has 14 amino acids. Germline V lookup: CDR1 LNHDA, CDR2 SQIVND (reference sequence). CDR3 in DNA: TGTGCCAGTAGTACTAGCGGGAGCACAGATACGCAGTATTTT. This gives the protein CASSTSGSTDTQYF.

By sample share, this clonotype is medium-sized. The chain links TRBV20-1 to TRBJ1-2, with D tentatively TRBD1 (6 bases). Germline lookup yields CDR1 DFQATT and CDR2 SNEGSKA (reference sequence). V gave up 0 bases and J gave up 4 bases, with 15 bases separating them. The length of the CDR3 is 15 residues. The CDR3 DNA is TGCAGTGCTAGAGATCTCGACAGGTCCTCCTATGGCTACACCTTC. Its translation: CSARDLDRSSYGYTF.

This chain connects TRBV27 to TRBJ2-7, with 9 bases identical to TRBD2. V trimming: 5 bases; J trimming: 6 bases; junction bases outside the gene matches: 8. CDR3 size: 14 residues. The germline V gene has CDR1 MNHEY and CDR2 SMNVEV (reference sequence). The DNA of the CDR3 is TGTGCCAGCAGTCCCGGACTAGCGCGGTCCGAGCAGTACTTC. It codes for CASSPGLARSEQYF.

The sample holds a few counts of this clonotype. J is TRBJ1-2 and V is TRBV6-2 or TRBV6-3, with TRBD1 identical over 8 bases. The CDR3 length is 16 residues. In germline, CDR1 is MNHEY, CDR2 SVGEGT. V shed 4 bases, J shed 4 bases, and the junction held 11 bases outside the gene matches. In DNA form, the CDR3 reads TGTGCCAGCAGTTCCTTTGACAGGGGCGAGAGCTATGGCTACACCTTC. Its translation is CASSSFDRGESYGYTF.

The chain employs TRBV20-1 and TRBJ2-7; no firm D call. There are 14 residues in the CDR3. V lost 6 bases to trimming and J lost 5 bases, with 20 bases between them. The germline gives CDR1 DFQATT, CDR2 SNEGSKA (reference sequence). The CDR3 here is CSASKLPLGNEQYF. Here the CDR3 DNA reads TGCAGTGCCTCCAAACTCCCCCTGGGGAACGAGCAGTACTTC.

This clonotype was observed a handful of times. This sequence joins TRBV7-2 and TRBJ2-1; 10 bases map to TRBD2. The CDR3 covers 14 residues. V lost 5 bases, J lost 7 bases, and 5 bases stayed unmatched. The germline gives CDR1 SGHTA, CDR2 FQGNSA. The CDR3 bases are TGTGCCAGCAGCCCCCGGACTAGCGGAAATGAGCAGTTCTTC. It translates to CASSPRTSGNEQFF. The variable domain in full, with the rest retrieved from reference TRBV7-2 and TRBJ2-1, is GAGVSQSPSNKVTEKGKDVELRCDPISGHTALYWYRQSLGQGLEFLIYFQGNSAPDKSGLPSDRFSAERTGGSVSTLTIQRTQQEDSAVYLCASSPRTSGNEQFFGPGTRLTVL.

This clonotype was seen only a few times. The chain is built from TRBV20-1 and TRBJ1-1, with D uncertain. CDR3 size: 13 residues. The ends were cut back, 4 bases at V and 1 base at J, with 10 bases in the middle. In germline, CDR1 is DFQATT, CDR2 SNEGSKA (reference sequence). CDR3 nucleotides: TGCAGTGCTACCTTGACGGGGAACACTGAAGCTTTCTTT. Its protein product is CSATLTGNTEAFF.

The chain combines TRBV11-2 with TRBJ2-1, with TRBD2 identical over 9 bases. V shed 1 base and J 4 bases; nucleotides not matched to a gene: 5. This CDR3 region has 16 residues. In germline, CDR1 is SGHAT, CDR2 FQNNGV. The CDR3 sequence is CASSLVTSGRYNEQFF. In DNA, the CDR3 is TGTGCCAGCAGCTTAGTTACGAGCGGGAGGTACAATGAGCAGTTCTTC.

The chain combines TRBV6-2 or TRBV6-3 with TRBJ1-2; D remains ambiguous. The V gene lost 2 bases and the J gene lost 8 bases, with 12 bases spanning the gap. The CDR3 covers 13 residues. In germline, CDR1 is MNHEY, CDR2 SVGEGT. DNA of the CDR3: TGTGCCAGCAGTTACGCGGACGAGAAGGGCTACACCTTC. It translates to CASSYADEKGYTF.

The CDR3 sequence: CASSIPRGSPDTQYF. The CDR3 DNA reads as TGTGCCAGTAGTATCCCTCGGGGGAGCCCAGATACGCAGTATTTT. The gene calls are TRBV19 and TRBJ2-3, with TRBD2 as a possible D gene (6 bases). Looked up from germline, CDR1 is LNHDA and CDR2 is SQIVND (reference sequence). This CDR3 has 15 residues. V shed 3 bases and J shed 4 bases, with 14 bases lying between them.

As to this clonotype: This may be a read error, as it is one base from a much larger clone. The chain links TRBV21-1 to TRBJ1-2; TRBD1 reflects the table's D call only, with no check against the DNA. TRBV21-1 is listed as a pseudogene. The CDR3 sequence is 14 residues long. The CDR3 DNA sequence: TGTGCCAGCAGCCACCGCAGGGGGGGGGGTGGCTACACCTTC. It yields the protein CASSHRRGGGGYTF.

The chain uses TRBV7-2 and TRBJ1-5; D gene ambiguous. V lost 5 bases and J lost 8, with 13 bases in between. CDR3 length: 13 amino acids. Germline CDR1 reads SGHTA; CDR2 reads FQGNSA. The CDR3 coding sequence is TGTGCCAGCAGCCAGCGGCCGGGAGAGCCCCAGCATTTT. Its protein product is CASSQRPGEPQHF. The full variable domain, rest sourced from reference TRBV7-2 and TRBJ1-5, is GAGVSQSPSNKVTEKGKDVELRCDPISGHTALYWYRQSLGQGLEFLIYFQGNSAPDKSGLPSDRFSAERTGGSVSTLTIQRTQQEDSAVYLCASSQRPGEPQHFGDGTRLSIL.

This clonotype has just a few counts. The rearrangement joins TRBV28 to TRBJ2-3; 12 positions agree with TRBD2. After removal of 5 bases from V and 2 bases from J, the junction contained 8 bases not matched to a gene. CDR3 size: 17 residues. Per the germline V gene, CDR1 is MDHEN and CDR2 is SYDVKM. The CDR3 loop reads CASSPNRLAGATDTQYF. The CDR3 DNA sequence: TGTGCCAGCAGTCCCAACCGACTAGCGGGGGCCACAGATACGCAGTATTTT.

This clonotype was found a few times. This sequence joins TRBV2 and TRBJ1-1; no definite D call. V gave up 1 base and J gave up 1 base, with 7 bases separating them. This CDR3 has 14 amino acids. In germline, CDR1 is SNHLY, CDR2 FYNNEI. The CDR3 DNA follows: TGTGCCAGCAGTGAAGTCGCCGGGAACACTGAAGCTTTCTTT. Protein: CASSEVAGNTEAFF.

The V and J genes are TRBV19 and TRBJ2-6; D is unclear. This CDR3 comprises 16 residues. CDR1 is LNHDA and CDR2 is SQIVND in the germline V gene (reference sequence). Deletions cut 3 bases from V and 2 bases from J, with 11 bases between. For the CDR3, the DNA is TGTGCCAGTAGTATTTTTGCAAGTACTGGGGCCAACGTCCTGACTTTC. This sequence encodes CASSIFASTGANVLTF.

This clonotype was seen a few times. The chain is built from TRBV10-3 and TRBJ1-3; D possibly corresponds to TRBD1 (5 bases). Trimming shortened V by 8 bases and J by 4 bases, and 12 bases separated the two germline ends. Germline V CDR1 and CDR2: ENHRY, SYGVKD. CDR3 length: 13 amino acids. This CDR3 reads CAIAGQKGNTIYF. The CDR3 bases are TGTGCCATCGCAGGGCAGAAGGGAAACACCATATATTTT.

This clonotype was recorded a few times. The V gene is TRBV6-5, the J gene TRBJ1-5; D unresolved. Trimming cost V 0 bases and J 3 bases, with 9 bases left between them. The CDR3 length is 15 residues. Germline assignment: CDR1 MNHEY and CDR2 SVGAGI. DNA of the CDR3: TGTGCCAGCAGTTACTCCCCAGGCGCCAATCAGCCCCAGCATTTT. Its translation: CASSYSPGANQPQHF.

In its sample, this clonotype was seen a few times. The chain carries TRBV7-9 and TRBJ2-5; the D is unclear. This CDR3 comprises 13 residues. V lost 1 base and J 6 bases, leaving 9 bases between the germline ends. Germline values: CDR1 SEHNR, CDR2 FQNEAQ (reference sequence). The CDR3 reads CASSLGQQKTQYF. The CDR3 nucleotides are TGTGCCAGCAGCTTAGGCCAACAGAAGACCCAGTACTTC.

This clonotype was detected once. J is TRBJ1-1 and V is TRBV5-6; D is perhaps TRBD1 (6 bases). V was pared by 2 bases and J by 2 bases, with 16 bases between. This CDR3 contains 16 residues. Germline V CDR1 and CDR2: SGHDT, YYEEEE. As DNA, the CDR3 is TGTGCCAGCAGCTTACGGACAGTGGCGTTAAACACTGAAGCTTTCTTT. Its protein is CASSLRTVALNTEAFF.

The chain recombines TRBV20-1 with TRBJ2-7; TRBD1 aligns across 8 bases. This CDR3 comprises 13 residues. V lost 3 bases, J lost 4 bases, and 5 bases stayed unmatched. Germline CDR1 is DFQATT and CDR2 is SNEGSKA (reference sequence). CDR3 bases: TGCAGTGCTAGGGTTCGACAGGGGTACGAGCAGTACTTC. Translated: CSARVRQGYEQYF.

A few counts support this clonotype. This chain connects TRBV27 to TRBJ2-3; no reliable D call. Germline CDR1 MNHEY, CDR2 SMNVEV (reference sequence). The CDR3 runs to 13 residues. V lost 1 base and J lost 4, with 6 bases in between. CDR3 in amino acids: CASSLYSPDTQYF. The CDR3 nucleotides read TGTGCCAGCAGTTTATACAGTCCAGATACGCAGTATTTT.

The V call is TRBV28, the J call TRBJ1-1, with D perhaps matching TRBD1 (5 bases). CDR3 size: 14 residues. Per germline, CDR1 MDHEN and CDR2 SYDVKM. Trimming took 2 bases from V and 4 from J, leaving 11 bases between them. The chain's CDR3 is CASSLQGRLTEAFF. The CDR3 DNA reads TGTGCCAGCAGTTTACAGGGTCGGCTCACTGAAGCTTTCTTT.

The chain uses TRBV19 and TRBJ1-1; D not resolved. The ends were cut back, 9 bases at V and 4 bases at J, with 21 bases in the middle. The CDR3 extends over 15 amino acids. Germline assignment: CDR1 LNHDA and CDR2 SQIVND (reference sequence). Here the CDR3 reads CASLTLRITGTEAFF. CDR3 sequence (DNA): TGTGCCAGCCTAACGCTACGAATCACGGGCACTGAAGCTTTCTTT.

This chain uses TRBV6-1 with TRBJ2-4, with D unclear. Trimming left V 9 bases short and J 1 base short, with 13 bases between. CDR1 is MNHNS, CDR2 SASEGT, per germline. The CDR3 is 14 residues long. CDR3 sequence: CASHPAVAKNIQYF. In DNA, the CDR3 is TGTGCCAGTCATCCGGCTGTGGCCAAAAACATTCAGTACTTC.

This clonotype appeared a few times. The genes are TRBV24-1 and TRBJ1-5, with a tentative D call TRBD1 (6 bases). The CDR3 is 17 amino acids. Per the germline V gene, CDR1 is KGHDR and CDR2 is SFDVKD. V was shortened by 4 bases and J by 1 base, with 16 bases between the two germline ends. CDR3 loop: CATSESTGMWSNQPQHF. The CDR3 region has the DNA TGTGCCACCAGTGAGTCTACAGGGATGTGGAGCAATCAGCCCCAGCATTTT.